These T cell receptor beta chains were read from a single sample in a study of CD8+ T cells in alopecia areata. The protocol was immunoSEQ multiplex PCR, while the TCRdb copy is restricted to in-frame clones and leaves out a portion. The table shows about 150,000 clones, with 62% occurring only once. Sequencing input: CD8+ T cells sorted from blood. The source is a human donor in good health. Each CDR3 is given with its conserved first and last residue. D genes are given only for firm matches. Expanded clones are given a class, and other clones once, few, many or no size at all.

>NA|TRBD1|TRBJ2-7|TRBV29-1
CSVEQGMSEQYF
TGCAGCGTGGAACAGGGGATGAGCGAGCAGTACTTC
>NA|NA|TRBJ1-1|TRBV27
CASLAGAPGTEAFF
TGTGCCAGTTTAGCGGGGGCCCCGGGCACTGAAGCTTTCTTT
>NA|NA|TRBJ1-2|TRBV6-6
CASSYSLEGRNYGYTF
TGTGCCAGCAGTTACTCGCTCGAAGGGCGCAACTATGGCTACACCTTC
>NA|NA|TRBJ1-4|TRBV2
CASSEPGKLFF
TGTGCCAGCAGTGAACCCGGAAAACTGTTTTTT
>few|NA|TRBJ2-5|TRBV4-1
CASSHRDLLQETQYF
TGCGCCAGCAGCCACCGCGACTTGCTCCAAGAGACCCAGTACTTC
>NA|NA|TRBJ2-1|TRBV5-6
CASSLGVHFDRNVHEQFF
TGTGCCAGCAGCTTGGGAGTCCATTTTGACAGGAACGTACATGAGCAGTTCTTC
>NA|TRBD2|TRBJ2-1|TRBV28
CASSIGTSGLYNEQFF
TGTGCCAGCAGTATTGGGACTAGCGGTTTATACAATGAGCAGTTCTTC
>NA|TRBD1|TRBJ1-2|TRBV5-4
CASTQGGIGYTF
TGTGCCAGTACCCAGGGGGGGATCGGCTACACCTTC
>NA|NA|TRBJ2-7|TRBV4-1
CASSQENRGGYEQYF
TGCGCCAGCAGCCAAGAAAACAGGGGAGGGTACGAGCAGTACTTC
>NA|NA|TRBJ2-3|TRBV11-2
CASRPITDTQYF
TGTGCCAGCAGGCCCATCACAGATACGCAGTATTTT
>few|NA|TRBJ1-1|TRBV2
CASIRTVNTEAFF
TGTGCCAGCATAAGGACAGTGAACACTGAAGCTTTCTTT
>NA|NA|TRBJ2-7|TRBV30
CAWSVSGPNEQYF
TGTGCCTGGAGTGTATCAGGTCCCAACGAGCAGTACTTC
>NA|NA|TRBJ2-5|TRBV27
CASSAGFWETQYF
TGTGCCAGCAGCGCGGGATTTTGGGAGACCCAGTACTTC
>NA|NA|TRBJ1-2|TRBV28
CASGVTGEYGYTF
TGTGCCAGTGGGGTAACTGGGGAATATGGCTACACCTTC
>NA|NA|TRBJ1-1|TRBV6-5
CASSYGGGEAFF
TGTGCCAGCAGTTACGGTGGGGGTGAAGCTTTCTTT
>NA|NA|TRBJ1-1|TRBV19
CASTVKGWGTEAFF
TGTGCCAGTACCGTGAAAGGTTGGGGCACTGAAGCTTTCTTT
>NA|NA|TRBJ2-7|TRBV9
CASSVGNRAYEQYF
TGTGCCAGCAGCGTAGGTAACAGGGCCTACGAGCAGTACTTC
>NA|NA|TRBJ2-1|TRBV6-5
CASSLRNEQFF
TGTGCCAGCAGTTTACGCAATGAGCAGTTCTTC
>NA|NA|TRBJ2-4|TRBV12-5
CASGLVLRQGGGLAKNIQYF
TGTGCTAGTGGTTTGGTACTAAGACAGGGAGGAGGCTTAGCCAAAAACATTCAGTACTTC
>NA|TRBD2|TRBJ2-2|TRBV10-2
CASSDPLIAGDGTGELFF
TGCGCCAGCAGTGACCCCCTTATAGCGGGAGATGGCACCGGGGAGCTGTTTTTT
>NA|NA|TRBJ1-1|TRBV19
CASMGHQNTEAFF
TGTGCCAGTATGGGGCACCAGAACACTGAAGCTTTCTTT
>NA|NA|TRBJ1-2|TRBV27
CASSYSRVGYGYTF
TGTGCCAGCAGTTATAGCAGGGTGGGCTATGGCTACACCTTC
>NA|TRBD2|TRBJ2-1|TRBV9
CASSPSSGSSYNEQFF
TGTGCCAGCAGCCCCAGTAGCGGGAGCTCCTACAATGAGCAGTTCTTC
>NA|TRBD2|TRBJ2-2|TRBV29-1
CSVRTSDTGELFF
TGCAGCGTTAGGACTAGCGATACCGGGGAGCTGTTTTTT
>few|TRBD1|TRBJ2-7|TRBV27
CASSSVGGRLHEQYF
TGTGCCAGCAGTTCCGTAGGGGGCCGCCTCCACGAGCAGTACTTC
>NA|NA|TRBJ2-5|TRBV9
CASSPRARETQYF
TGTGCCAGCAGCCCCAGGGCACGGGAGACCCAGTACTTC